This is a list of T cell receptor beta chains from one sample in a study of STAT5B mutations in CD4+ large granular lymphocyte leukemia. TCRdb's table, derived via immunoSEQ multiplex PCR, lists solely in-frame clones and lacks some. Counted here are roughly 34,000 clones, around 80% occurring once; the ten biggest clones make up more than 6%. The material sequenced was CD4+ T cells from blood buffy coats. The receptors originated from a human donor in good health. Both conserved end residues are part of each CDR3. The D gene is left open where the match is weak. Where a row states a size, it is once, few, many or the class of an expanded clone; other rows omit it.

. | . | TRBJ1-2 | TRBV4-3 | TGCGCCAGCAGCCAAAGGGAAGACAGAAACTATGGCTACACCTTC | CASSQREDRNYGYTF
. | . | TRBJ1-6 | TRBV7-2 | TGTGCCAGCAGCTTAGTCAGTAAAAATTCACCCCTCCACTTT | CASSLVSKNSPLHF
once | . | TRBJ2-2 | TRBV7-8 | TGTGCCAGCAGCTTTTTTAGCGGGAACACCGGGGAGCTGTTTTTT | CASSFFSGNTGELFF
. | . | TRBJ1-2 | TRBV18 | TGTGCCAGCTCACCGCCAGCTTTGCCCTATGGCTACACCTTC | CASSPPALPYGYTF
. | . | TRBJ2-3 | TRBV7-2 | TGTGCCAGCAGCGACGGGACTTCCAGCACAGATACGCAGTATTTT | CASSDGTSSTDTQYF
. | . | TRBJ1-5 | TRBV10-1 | TGCGCCAGCAGTGACCAACAGGGTATTCGGCCCCAGCATTTT | CASSDQQGIRPQHF
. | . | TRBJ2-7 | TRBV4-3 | TGCGCCAGCAGCCAAGGGAGAAGAGTCGGCTGTCTGAGGCACGAGCAGTACTTC | CASSQGRRVGCLRHEQYF
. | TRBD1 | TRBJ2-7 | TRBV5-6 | TGTGCCAGCAGCAGACAGGGAATTCGCGAGCAGTACTTC | CASSRQGIREQYF
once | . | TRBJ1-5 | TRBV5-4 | TGTGCCAGCAGCCCCCTTTTTAGGGCCAGGGGTAGCAATCAGCCCCAGCATTTT | CASSPLFRARGSNQPQHF
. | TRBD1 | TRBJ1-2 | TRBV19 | TGTGCCAGTAGTTTACGGGACAGGGACGGCTACACCTTC | CASSLRDRDGYTF
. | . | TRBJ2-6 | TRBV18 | TGTGCCAGCTCATCCCGACAGGTTTCTGGGGCCAACGTCCTGACTTTC | CASSSRQVSGANVLTF
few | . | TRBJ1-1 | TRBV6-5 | TGTGCCAGCAGTTACTCGGGCACAAACACTGAAGCTTTCTTT | CASSYSGTNTEAFF
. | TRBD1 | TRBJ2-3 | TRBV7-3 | TGTGCCAGCAGCTCAGGGGGCGCGAAAGGAGATACGCAGTATTTT | CASSSGGAKGDTQYF
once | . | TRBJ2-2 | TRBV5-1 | TGCGCCAGCAGCGCCTCCTCAAACACCGGGGAGCTGTTTTTT | CASSASSNTGELFF
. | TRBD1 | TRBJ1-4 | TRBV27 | TGTGCCAGCAAACTACAGGGGGCCGGATCCGATGAAAAACTGTTTTTT | CASKLQGAGSDEKLFF
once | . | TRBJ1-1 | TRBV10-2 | TGCGCCAGCAGGTCTGGGGGGGGCACTGAAGCTTTCTTT | CASRSGGGTEAFF
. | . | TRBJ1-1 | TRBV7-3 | TGTGCCAGCAGCAGTTTGGGGACTGAAGCTTTCTTT | CASSSLGTEAFF
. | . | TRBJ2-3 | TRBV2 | TGTGCCAGCGGGCAAGCTAGTCGCACAGATACGCAGTATTTT | CASGQASRTDTQYF
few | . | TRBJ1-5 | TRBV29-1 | TGCAGCGTTGAAACGGACAGACCAAGTAGCAATCAGCCCCAGCATTTT | CSVETDRPSSNQPQHF
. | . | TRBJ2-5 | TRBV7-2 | TGTGCCAGCAGCTTAGGGGTGGGGGAGACCCAGTACTTC | CASSLGVGETQYF
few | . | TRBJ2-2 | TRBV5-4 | TGTGCCAGCAGTTCCCGGAGCGGTCACGGCGGGGAGCTGTTTTTT | CASSSRSGHGGELFF
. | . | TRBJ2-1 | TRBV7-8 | TGTGCCAGCACCCTCCCCCCGGGGGCGGCCTACAATGAGCAGTTCTTC | CASTLPPGAAYNEQFF
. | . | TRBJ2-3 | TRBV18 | TGTGCCAGTATGGGACTGCAGGAAGGTACGCAGTATTTT | CASMGLQEGTQYF
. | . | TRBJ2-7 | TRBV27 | TGTGCCAGCAGCCGAAAACCGGGGGCCTACGAGCAGTACTTC | CASSRKPGAYEQYF
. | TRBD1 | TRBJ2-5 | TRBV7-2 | TGTGCCAGCAGCCGTGACAGGGGGCAGGAGACCCAGTACTTC | CASSRDRGQETQYF
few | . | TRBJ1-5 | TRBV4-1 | TGCGCCAGCAGCCGCCCCCCGTGGGTTTTCAATCAGCCCCAGCATTTT | CASSRPPWVFNQPQHF
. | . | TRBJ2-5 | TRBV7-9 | TGTGCCAGCAGCCCGCAGCGGGCCCAAGAGACCCAGTACTTC | CASSPQRAQETQYF
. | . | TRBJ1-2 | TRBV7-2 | TGTGCCAGCAGCTTAGCGGATCTACCCCCTGAGAACACCTTC | CASSLADLPPENTF
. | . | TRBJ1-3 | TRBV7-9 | TGTGCCAGCAGCCCCTCATCTCTCGGATCTGGAAACACCATATATTTT | CASSPSSLGSGNTIYF
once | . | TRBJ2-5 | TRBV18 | TGTGCCAGCTCACCAATGGTCGGAGAGACCCAGTACTTC | CASSPMVGETQYF
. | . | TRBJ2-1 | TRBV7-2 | TGTGCCAGCAGCTCCCACCAGACAGTCAATGAGCAGTTCTTC | CASSSHQTVNEQFF
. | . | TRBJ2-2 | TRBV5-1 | TGCGCCAGCAGGAACAGCAACACCGGGGAGCTGTTTTTT | CASRNSNTGELFF
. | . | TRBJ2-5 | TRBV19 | TGTGCCAGTAGCCGGGAGTACCAAGAGACCCAGTACTTC | CASSREYQETQYF
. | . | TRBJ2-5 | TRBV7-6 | TGTGCCAGCAGATCCCCAACAGGGAGCACGGAGACCCAGTACTTC | CASRSPTGSTETQYF
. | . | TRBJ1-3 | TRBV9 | TGTGCCAGCAGCGGATACAGGGCCGGGAACACCATATATTTT | CASSGYRAGNTIYF
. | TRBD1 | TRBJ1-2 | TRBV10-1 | TGCGCCAGCAGTACCTGGACGAGGCAGGGGGCGAATGGCTACACCTTC | CASSTWTRQGANGYTF
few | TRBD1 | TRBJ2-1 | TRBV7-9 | TGTGCCAGCAGCCCCCGGACAGGGGTGGGTGAGCAGTTCTTC | CASSPRTGVGEQFF
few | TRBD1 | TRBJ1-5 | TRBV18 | TGTGCCAGCTCACTTAAGGGGACAGAAGATCAGCCCCAGCATTTT | CASSLKGTEDQPQHF
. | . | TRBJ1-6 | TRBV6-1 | TGTGCCAGCAGTGAAGTAGGGGGGCAAGGGTTTTCACCCCTCCACTTT | CASSEVGGQGFSPLHF
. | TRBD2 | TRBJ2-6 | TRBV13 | TGTGCCAGCAGCCCGACTAGCGGAGTCTCTGGGGCCAACGTCCTGACTTTC | CASSPTSGVSGANVLTF
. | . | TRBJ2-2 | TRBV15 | TGTGCCACCAGTAGGGATCTCGTGCTACAGGGCCCCACCGGGGAGCTGTTTTTT | CATSRDLVLQGPTGELFF
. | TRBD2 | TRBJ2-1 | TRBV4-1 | TGCGCCAGCAGCCAAAGTTCCGTAGCGGGGTCCTACAATGAGCAGTTCTTC | CASSQSSVAGSYNEQFF
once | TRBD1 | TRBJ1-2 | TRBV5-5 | TGTGCCAGCAGCTTGGCGGGGACAGAGTCCTATGGCTACACCTTC | CASSLAGTESYGYTF
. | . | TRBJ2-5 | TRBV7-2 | TGTGCCAGCAGCTTAGGGCAGGGCCAGACCCAGTACTTC | CASSLGQGQTQYF
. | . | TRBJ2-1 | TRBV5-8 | TGTGCCAGCAGCTTGGGACAGCGAACTAACAATGAGCAGTTCTTC | CASSLGQRTNNEQFF
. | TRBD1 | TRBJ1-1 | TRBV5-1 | TGCGCCAGCAGCTTGGGAGACAGGGGAGGGAACACTGAAGCTTTCTTT | CASSLGDRGGNTEAFF
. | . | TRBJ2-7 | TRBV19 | TGTGCCCTAGGGGGGCAGACCTACGAGCAGTACTTC | CALGGQTYEQYF
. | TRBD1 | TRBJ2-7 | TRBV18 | TGTGCCAGCTCACGGGGGACAGGGGACGAGCAGTACTTC | CASSRGTGDEQYF